The 12 T cell receptor beta chains below come from one sample, sequenced in a study of cytomegalovirus exposure and HLA in healthy donors. Amplification used 60 Vbeta primers and 13 Jbeta primers. Using immunoSEQ multiplex PCR, the repertoire was profiled, and TCRdb retains in-frame clones only, with some absent. The sample carries nearly 110,000 clones, over 75% recorded once. What was sequenced was PBMCs. The receptors derive from a man aged 55 to 69 in good health and CMV-seronegative.

The chain is built from TRBV11-2 and TRBJ2-7; the match to TRBD2 covers 8 bases. This CDR3 is built from 15 residues. CDR1 is SGHAT and CDR2 is FQNNGV in the germline V gene. Trimming cost V 3 bases and J 3 bases; bases outside gene matches: 7. This chain's CDR3 is CASSFFGGGNYEQYV. The CDR3 nucleotides read TGTGCCAGCAGCTTTTTTGGCGGGGGGAACTACGAGCAGTACGTC.

This CDR3 is CASSRLTGSGQPQHF. In DNA form, the CDR3 reads TGTGCCAGCAGTCGACTAACAGGGTCGGGTCAGCCCCAGCATTTT. V and J are TRBV11-2 and TRBJ1-5; D is perhaps TRBD1 (6 bases). Trimming stripped 6 bases from V and 6 bases from J, with 18 bases between. The CDR3 runs to 15 residues. Germline V gene data show CDR1 as SGHAT and CDR2 as FQNNGV.

CDR3 DNA: TGCAGCGTTGTTCAGGGGGTAGTTGGAAACACCATATATTTT. As protein: CSVVQGVVGNTIYF. The chain is built from TRBV29-1 and TRBJ1-3; 7 nucleotides align to TRBD1. The CDR3 is made up of 14 amino acids. CDR1 and CDR2 (germline): SQVTM, ANQGSEA. Trimming at V came to 4 bases and at J to 3 bases, leaving 6 bases not matched to a gene.

The V gene is TRBV18, the J gene TRBJ2-6; D perhaps matches TRBD1 (5 bases). Germline V gene lookup returns CDR1 KGHSH and CDR2 LQKENI. Trimming stripped 3 bases from V and 5 bases from J, with 5 bases between. This CDR3 has 13 residues. The CDR3 DNA follows: TGTGCCAGCTCACCGGACAGGGCCAACGTCCTGACTTTC. Protein sequence: CASSPDRANVLTF.

This chain uses TRBV9 with TRBJ2-6; a weak D match, TRBD1 (6 bases). The CDR3 extends over 17 amino acids. Germline V CDR1 and CDR2: SGDLS, YYNGEE. Between the trimmed V and J ends, which lost 4 bases and 2 bases, there was a span of 16 bases. The CDR3 spells CASSIPIQGAGANVLTF. The CDR3 nucleotides are TGTGCCAGCAGCATACCGATACAGGGTGCTGGGGCCAACGTCCTGACTTTC.

J is TRBJ1-3 and V is TRBV6-5, with D perhaps TRBD1 (6 bases). The V end lost 4 bases, the J end lost 0 bases, and 7 bases lay between the germline ends. CDR3 length: 14 residues. Germline V CDR1 and CDR2: MNHEY, SVGAGI. CDR3 sequence reads: CASSSDSSGNTIYF. CDR3 nucleotides: TGTGCCAGCAGTTCGGACAGCTCTGGAAACACCATATATTTT.

V and J are TRBV4-1 and TRBJ2-1; the D is unclear. V lost 4 bases, J lost 7 bases, and 17 bases lay in between. The V gene's germline CDR1 is MGHRA and CDR2 YSYEKL. This CDR3 is built from 15 residues. The CDR3 nucleotides read TGCGCCAGCAGCCCCGGCAGGTCGTTATCGAATGAGCAGTTCTTC. Translating gives CASSPGRSLSNEQFF.

V is TRBV6-1 and J is TRBJ1-5, with 7 nucleotides matching TRBD1. The CDR3 has 13 residues. Germline CDR1 reads MNHNS; CDR2 reads SASEGT. The trim removed 8 bases at V and 3 bases at J, leaving 4 bases unmatched. The CDR3 loop is CASSTGNNQPQHF. Here the CDR3 DNA reads TGTGCCAGCTCGACAGGGAACAATCAGCCCCAGCATTTT.

This clone came up a few times. The rearrangement links TRBV10-3 to TRBJ2-7; D is ambiguous. V was trimmed by 3 bases and J by 1 base, leaving 4 bases between them. The CDR3 has 12 residues. Germline-derived CDR1 and CDR2 are ENHRY and SYGVKD. The CDR3 here is CAISDQSYEQYF. CDR3 DNA: TGTGCCATCAGTGACCAATCCTACGAGCAGTACTTC.

This chain connects TRBV6-5 to TRBJ2-7; a weak D match, TRBD1 (5 bases). Germline CDR1 MNHEY, CDR2 SVGAGI. CDR3 length equals 14 residues. With 6 bases removed from V and 4 bases from J, the gap between germline ends came to 16 bases. CDR3 sequence (DNA): TGTGCCAGCAGGCCAGGGTGGCATACGTACGAGCAGTACGTC. Translating gives CASRPGWHTYEQYV.

The chain links TRBV7-2 to TRBJ1-2; 7 positions agree with TRBD1. Germline V gene data show CDR1 as SGHTA and CDR2 as FQGNSA. This CDR3 is 13 amino acids long. J lost 5 bases, V lost 3 bases, and 3 bases had no gene match. The CDR3, as DNA: TGTGCCAGCAGCTTCGGGACAGCGTATGGCTACACCTTC. This gives the protein CASSFGTAYGYTF.

This clone has a handful of counts. The chain uses TRBV4-1 and TRBJ1-1; D is unresolved. This CDR3 region has 14 residues. CDR1 and CDR2 (germline): MGHRA, YSYEKL. V lost 0 bases, J lost 4 bases, and 9 bases lay in between. This chain's CDR3 is CASSQETAATEAFF. The DNA of the CDR3 is TGCGCCAGCAGCCAAGAAACCGCGGCCACTGAAGCTTTCTTT.